The clone carrying this T cell receptor (beta chain) has just one count. The data were produced by immunoSEQ multiplex PCR, yet TCRdb's version contains in-frame clones alone and is incomplete. Of 110,000 to 150,000 clones in the sample, around 91% were seen once. This entry belongs to a study of blood T cell repertoires in COVID-19. Germline CDR1 reads SGHTA; CDR2 reads FQGNSA. The CDR3 loop spans 17 amino acids. Losses at the gene ends were 5 bases for V and 5 bases for J; bases not matched to a gene: 13. The sequencing input was peripheral blood. The rearrangement uses TRBV7-2 and TRBJ2-1; 9 bases are shared with TRBD2. This clonotype was obtained from a woman aged 55-70 years with active COVID-19. The CDR3 region has the DNA TGTGCCAGCAGCCCAACCACCGGACTAGCGCAAAACAATGAGCAGTTCTTC. This sequence encodes CASSPTTGLAQNNEQFF.